These 12 T cell receptor beta chains came from one sample sequenced in a study of early T cells in non-severe SARS-CoV-2 infection. TCRdb independently ran MiXCR on the 5' RACE reads; one entry per CDR3 protein. The sample records tens of thousands of distinct CDR3 sequences, about 9.8% being singletons. The specimen sequenced was whole blood. The receptor source for this set is an adult who was a healthcare worker with PCR-confirmed SARS-CoV-2 infection or an uninfected control (not recorded which).

This clonotype was seen a handful of times. The J gene is TRBJ2-7, the V gene TRBV4-1, with TRBD1 identical over 9 bases. Per the germline V gene, CDR1 is MGHRA and CDR2 is YSYEKL. V lost 4 bases, J lost 3 bases, and 10 bases stayed unmatched. This CDR3 contains 16 residues. The CDR3 sequence is CASSLTGTGTYYEQYF. CDR3 bases: TGCGCCAGCAGCCTCACCGGGACAGGGACTTACTACGAGCAGTACTTC.

This clonotype was detected only a few times. V gene TRBV11-3 combines with J gene TRBJ2-2; 7 bases match TRBD2. With V trimmed by 0 bases and J by 3 bases, 10 bases remained unmatched. Germline lookup yields CDR1 SGHNT and CDR2 YENEEA. The CDR3 consists of 18 residues. The CDR3 reads CASSLDRYGRTYTGELFF. The CDR3 DNA follows: TGTGCCAGCAGCTTAGATCGTTACGGGAGGACCTACACCGGGGAGCTGTTTTTT.

This clonotype was picked up many times. The chain links TRBV28 to TRBJ2-1; 9 nucleotides agree with TRBD2. Trimming at V came to 6 bases and at J to 4 bases, leaving 7 bases not matched to a gene. Germline loops: CDR1 MDHEN, CDR2 SYDVKM. The CDR3 runs to 15 residues. The CDR3 loop reads CASSLAGEAYNEQFF. The DNA for the CDR3 is TGTGCCAGCAGCTTAGCGGGAGAGGCATACAATGAGCAGTTCTTC.

This clonotype was found many times. This chain uses TRBV7-2 with TRBJ2-7, with D possibly called TRBD1 or TRBD2 (5 bases each). The CDR3 covers 16 residues. The V gene lost 5 bases and the J gene lost 1 base, with 18 bases spanning the gap. Germline CDR1 SGHTA, CDR2 FQGNSA. CDR3 DNA sequence: TGTGCCAGCAGCCCCCTTCGAGGGGCCCCTTCCTACGAGCAGTACTTC. It is translated as CASSPLRGAPSYEQYF.

Ten or more counts support this clonotype. The chain has TRBV7-2 and TRBJ2-1; 8 bases map to TRBD2. V gave up 3 bases and J gave up 9 bases; unmatched junction bases: 7. The CDR3 contains 14 residues. From germline, CDR1 is SGHTA and CDR2 FQGNSA. This CDR3 is CASSLDGRAVEQFF. In DNA form, the CDR3 reads TGTGCCAGCAGCTTGGACGGGAGGGCCGTTGAGCAGTTCTTC.

V and J are TRBV4-2 and TRBJ1-3, with D uncertain. CDR3 size: 15 residues. V was pared by 0 bases and J by 4 bases, with 10 bases between. The germline V gene encodes CDR1 LGHNA and CDR2 YNFKEQ. This chain's CDR3 is CASSQDPGSGNTIYF. In DNA, the CDR3 is TGTGCCAGCAGCCAAGATCCGGGGTCCGGAAACACCATATATTTT.

This clonotype was seen at least ten times. The gene calls are TRBV9 and TRBJ2-1; either TRBD1 or TRBD2 may supply D (6 bases each). Germline CDR1 is SGDLS and CDR2 is YYNGEE. CDR3 length equals 14 residues. Trimming removed 6 bases from V and 7 bases from J, with 17 bases in between. The CDR3 DNA is TGTGCCAGCACCCCCGGGGGCGATGAGAATGAGCAGTTCTTC. It encodes CASTPGGDENEQFF. Filled out from reference TRBV9 and TRBJ2-1, the complete variable domain reads DSGVTQTPKHLITATGQRVTLRCSPRSGDLSVYWYQQSLDQGLQFLIQYYNGEERAKGNILERFSAQQFPDLHSELNLSSLELGDSALYFCASTPGGDENEQFFGPGTRLTVL.

This clonotype came up a few times. V is TRBV12-3 or TRBV12-4 and J is TRBJ1-5; the D is unclear. The CDR3 is made up of 12 amino acids. V was clipped by 2 bases and J by 3 bases, with 2 bases between them. The DNA of the CDR3 is TGTGCCAGCAGTTTACCCAATCAGCCCCAGCATTTT. Translation gives CASSLPNQPQHF.

This clonotype has a handful of counts. The chain combines TRBV3-1 with TRBJ2-1; TRBD2 matches 12 bases. V was clipped by 0 bases and J by 7 bases; unmatched bases: 7. Looked up from germline, CDR1 is LGHDT and CDR2 is YNNKEL (reference sequence). The CDR3 is 17 amino acids. CDR3 loop: CASSQDQGLAGLNEQFF. CDR3 bases: TGTGCCAGCAGCCAAGATCAGGGACTAGCGGGCCTAAATGAGCAGTTCTTC.

This clonotype showed up many times. This chain joins TRBV7-9 and TRBJ1-6; no clear D. The CDR3 covers 14 residues. V gave up 5 bases and J gave up 4 bases, with 9 bases separating them. Germline V CDR1 and CDR2: SEHNR, FQNEAQ (reference sequence). CDR3 sequence (DNA): TGTGCCAGCAGCGATGAGCAGTATAATTCACCCCTCCACTTT. Protein sequence: CASSDEQYNSPLHF.

There are many counts of this clonotype. The germline gene is not matched at one end of the junction; a read error may be the cause. V and J are TRBV9 and TRBJ2-1; no clear D gene. The germline V gene encodes CDR1 SGDLS and CDR2 YYNGEE. The CDR3 totals 11 residues. CDR3 loop: CASSAGLSWIF. For the CDR3, the DNA is TGTGCCAGCAGCGCGGGCCTCTCTTGGATCTTC. Combining the CDR3 with reference TRBV9 and TRBJ2-1 gives the whole variable domain DSGVTQTPKHLITATGQRVTLRCSPRSGDLSVYWYQQSLDQGLQFLIQYYNGEERAKGNILERFSAQQFPDLHSELNLSSLELGDSALYFCASSAGLSWIFGPGTRLTVL.

This clonotype was observed at least ten times. The chain joins TRBV7-2 to TRBJ1-2; no definite D call. Germline loops: CDR1 SGHTA, CDR2 FQGNSA. The CDR3 extends over 11 amino acids. The germline V and J ends were trimmed by 8 bases and 2 bases, with 6 bases remaining between them. Written as DNA, the CDR3 is TGTGCCAGCGGGCAGAACTATGGCTACACCTTC. This gives the protein CASGQNYGYTF. Looking up the rest from reference TRBV7-2 and TRBJ1-2 gives the full variable domain: GAGVSQSPSNKVTEKGKDVELRCDPISGHTALYWYRQSLGQGLEFLIYFQGNSAPDKSGLPSDRFSAERTGGSVSTLTIQRTQQEDSAVYLCASGQNYGYTFGSGTRLTVV.